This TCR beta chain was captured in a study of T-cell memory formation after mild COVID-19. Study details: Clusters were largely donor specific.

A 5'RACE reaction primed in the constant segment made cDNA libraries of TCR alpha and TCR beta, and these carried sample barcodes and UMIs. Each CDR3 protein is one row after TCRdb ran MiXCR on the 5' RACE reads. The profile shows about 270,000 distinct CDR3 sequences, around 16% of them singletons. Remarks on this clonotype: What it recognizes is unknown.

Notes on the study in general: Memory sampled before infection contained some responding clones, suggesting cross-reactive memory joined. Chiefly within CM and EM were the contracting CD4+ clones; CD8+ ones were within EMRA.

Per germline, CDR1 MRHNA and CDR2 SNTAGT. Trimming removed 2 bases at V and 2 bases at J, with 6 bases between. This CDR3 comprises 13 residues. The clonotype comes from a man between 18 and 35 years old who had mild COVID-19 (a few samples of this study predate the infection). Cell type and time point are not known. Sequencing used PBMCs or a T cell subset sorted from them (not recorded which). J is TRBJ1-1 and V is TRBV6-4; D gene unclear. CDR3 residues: CASSDPENTEAFF. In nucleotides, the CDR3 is TGTGCCAGCAGTGACCCCGAAAACACTGAAGCTTTCTTT.